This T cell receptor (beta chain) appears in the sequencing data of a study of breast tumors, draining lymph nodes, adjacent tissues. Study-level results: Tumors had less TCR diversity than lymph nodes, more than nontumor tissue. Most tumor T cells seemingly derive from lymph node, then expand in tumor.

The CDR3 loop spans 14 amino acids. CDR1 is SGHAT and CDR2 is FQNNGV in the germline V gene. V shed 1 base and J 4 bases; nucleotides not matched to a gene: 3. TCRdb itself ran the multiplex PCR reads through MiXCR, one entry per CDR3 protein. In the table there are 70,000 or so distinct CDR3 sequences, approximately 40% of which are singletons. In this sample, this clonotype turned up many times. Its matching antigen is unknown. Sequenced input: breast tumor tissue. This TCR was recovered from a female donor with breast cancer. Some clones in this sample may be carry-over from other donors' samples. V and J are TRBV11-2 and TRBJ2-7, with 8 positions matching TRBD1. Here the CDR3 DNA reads TGTGCCAGCAGCTTAGGGGACAGGCGATACGAGCAGTACTTC. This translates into CASSLGDRRYEQYF.